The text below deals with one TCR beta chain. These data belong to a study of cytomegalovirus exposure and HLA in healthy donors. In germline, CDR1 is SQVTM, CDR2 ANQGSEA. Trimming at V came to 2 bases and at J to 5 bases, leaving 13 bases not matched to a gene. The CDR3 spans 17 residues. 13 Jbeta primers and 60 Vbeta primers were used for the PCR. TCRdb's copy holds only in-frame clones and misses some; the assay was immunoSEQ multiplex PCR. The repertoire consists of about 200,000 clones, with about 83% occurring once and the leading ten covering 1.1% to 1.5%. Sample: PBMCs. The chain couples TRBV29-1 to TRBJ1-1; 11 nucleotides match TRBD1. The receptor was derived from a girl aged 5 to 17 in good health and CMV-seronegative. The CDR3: CSVEPRRTGGAYTEAFF. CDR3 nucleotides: TGCAGCGTTGAACCCCGACGGACAGGGGGCGCGTATACTGAAGCTTTCTTT.